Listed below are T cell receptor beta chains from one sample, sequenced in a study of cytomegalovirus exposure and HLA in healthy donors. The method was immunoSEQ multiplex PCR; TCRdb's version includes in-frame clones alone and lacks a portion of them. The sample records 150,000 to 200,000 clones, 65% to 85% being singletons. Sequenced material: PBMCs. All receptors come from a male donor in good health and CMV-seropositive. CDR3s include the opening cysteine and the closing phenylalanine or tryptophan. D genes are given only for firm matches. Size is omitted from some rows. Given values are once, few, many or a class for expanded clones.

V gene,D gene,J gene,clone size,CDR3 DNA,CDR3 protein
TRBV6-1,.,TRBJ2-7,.,TGTGCCAGCAGTGAGCCCGGACAGTCCTACGAGCAGTACTTC,CASSEPGQSYEQYF
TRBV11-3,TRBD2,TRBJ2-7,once,TGTGCCAGCAGACGGACTAGCGGGAACTACGAGCAGTACTTC,CASRRTSGNYEQYF
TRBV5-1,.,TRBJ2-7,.,TGCGCCAGCAGCTTGCGGCAGGTAGACGAGCAGTACTTC,CASSLRQVDEQYF
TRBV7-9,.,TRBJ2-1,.,TGTTCCAGCAGCTTAAGTGCGGCAAACAATGAGCAGTTCTTC,CSSSLSAANNEQFF
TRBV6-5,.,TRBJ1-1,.,TGTGCCAGCAGATACTCACGGGTCATGAACACTGAAGCTTTCTTT,CASRYSRVMNTEAFF
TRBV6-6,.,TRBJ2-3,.,TGTGCCAGCAGTTACGGAGGGGGAGGGAGGGCAGATACGCAGTATTTT,CASSYGGGGRADTQYF
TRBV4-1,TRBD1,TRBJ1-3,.,TGCGCCAGCAGCCAAGAGACAGGGGGCAACTCTGGAAACACCATATATTTT,CASSQETGGNSGNTIYF
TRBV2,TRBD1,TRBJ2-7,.,TGTGCCAGCAGTCCTCCTTCGACAGGGACCGTCTACGAGCAGTACTTC,CASSPPSTGTVYEQYF
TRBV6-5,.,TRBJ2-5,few,TGTGCCAGCAGTTACTCGTGGGGACATGAGGAGACCCAGTACTTC,CASSYSWGHEETQYF
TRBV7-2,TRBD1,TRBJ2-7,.,TGTGCCAGCAGCCCGACAGGGAGCTCCTACGAGCAGTACTTC,CASSPTGSSYEQYF
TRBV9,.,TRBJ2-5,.,TGTGCCAGCAGCTCCTCCGGGAGTAGGGAGACCCAGTACTTC,CASSSSGSRETQYF
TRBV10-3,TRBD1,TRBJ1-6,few,TGTGCCATCCGGGACAGTAATTCACCCCTCCACTTT,CAIRDSNSPLHF
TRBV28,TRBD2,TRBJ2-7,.,TGTGCCAGCAGTTTTTCCCTAGCGGGCCTTTCCTACGAGCAGTACTTC,CASSFSLAGLSYEQYF
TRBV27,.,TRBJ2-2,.,TGTGCCAGCAGTTTTAGAGTTCGGGACTCCGGGGAGCTGTTTTTT,CASSFRVRDSGELFF
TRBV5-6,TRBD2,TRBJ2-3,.,TGTGCCAGCACGCGCCAACTGACTAGCGGGATCACAGATACGCAGTATTTT,CASTRQLTSGITDTQYF
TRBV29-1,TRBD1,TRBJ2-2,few,TGCAGCGTTGTTCCACAGGGGGCCGGGGAGCTGTTTTTT,CSVVPQGAGELFF
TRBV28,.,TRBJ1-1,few,TGTGCCAGCTCGTTGGACAGCATGAACACTGAAGCTTTCTTT,CASSLDSMNTEAFF
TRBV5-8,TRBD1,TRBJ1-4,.,TGTGCCAGCAGCCCCGGCCGGGGACAGGGAAATGAAAAACTGTTTTTT,CASSPGRGQGNEKLFF
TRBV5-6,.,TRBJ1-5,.,TGTGCCAGCAGCTTGAGTCCCTTAAACGCGGACAGCCACAATCAGCCCCAGCATTTT,CASSLSPLNADSHNQPQHF
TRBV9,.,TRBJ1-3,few,TGTGCCAGCAGTGTTAGCACAGGGTTCGGAAACACCATATATTTT,CASSVSTGFGNTIYF
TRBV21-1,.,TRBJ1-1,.,TGTGCCAGCAGCACCTTATACAGGGACACTGAAGCTTTCTTT,CASSTLYRDTEAFF
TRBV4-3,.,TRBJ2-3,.,TGCGCCAGCAGCCAAGGAGGCGGTACGCAGTATTTT,CASSQGGGTQYF
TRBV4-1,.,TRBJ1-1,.,TGCGCCAGCAGCCAAGAACGGCAGGCCCCTTTACTTAACACTGAAGCTTTCTTT,CASSQERQAPLLNTEAFF
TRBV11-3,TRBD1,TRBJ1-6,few,TGTGCCAGCAGCTCCGGGACAGGCGGATCACCCCTCCACTTT,CASSSGTGGSPLHF
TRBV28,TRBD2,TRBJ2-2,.,TGTGCCAGCAGTTTGTTTAGCGGGACGACCGGGGAGCTGTTTTTT,CASSLFSGTTGELFF
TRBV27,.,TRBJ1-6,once,TGTGCCAGCAGTTTTAGTGATTCACCCCTCCACTTT,CASSFSDSPLHF
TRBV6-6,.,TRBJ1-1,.,TGTGCCAGCAGTTACCTTGCAGGGGTGAACACTGAAGCTTTCTTT,CASSYLAGVNTEAFF
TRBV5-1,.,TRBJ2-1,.,TGCGCCAGCAGCTTGGACGGGAGCTCCTACAATGAGCAGTTCTTC,CASSLDGSSYNEQFF
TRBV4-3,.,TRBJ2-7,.,TGCGCCAGCAGCCAAGAGGACAGTATCTACGAGCAGTACTTC,CASSQEDSIYEQYF
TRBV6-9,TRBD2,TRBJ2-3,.,TGTGCCAGCCTCCAGGTGGAGCGGGGGGGTGCAGATACGCAGTATTTT,CASLQVERGGADTQYF
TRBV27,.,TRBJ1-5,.,TGTGCCAGCAGACAGGGTGGGGCGCCCCAGCATTTT,CASRQGGAPQHF
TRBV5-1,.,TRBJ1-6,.,TGCGCCAGCAGCCCCGGACAGCCTGAAGGCTCACCCCTCCACTTT,CASSPGQPEGSPLHF
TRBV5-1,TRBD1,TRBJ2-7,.,TGCGCCAGCAGCTCGGAGACAGGGCGCGAGCAGTACTTC,CASSSETGREQYF
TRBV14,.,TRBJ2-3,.,TGTGCCAGCAGCCAAGTAGCCCGGAGAGGGACTAGCACAGATACGCAGTATTTT,CASSQVARRGTSTDTQYF
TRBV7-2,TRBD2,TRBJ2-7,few,TGTGCCAGCAGCTTAAGAGGCGGGAGTTCCTACGAGCAGTACTTC,CASSLRGGSSYEQYF
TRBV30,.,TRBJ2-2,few,TGTGCCTGGAGTGGGGGACTGATGACCGGGGAGCTGTTTTTT,CAWSGGLMTGELFF
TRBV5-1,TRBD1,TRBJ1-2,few,TGCGCCAGCAGCTTGCCAGGGGGCGACTATGGCTACACCTTC,CASSLPGGDYGYTF
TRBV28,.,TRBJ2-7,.,TGTGCCAGCAGTTTGAGCTCCTACGAGCAGTACTTC,CASSLSSYEQYF